A selection of T cell receptor beta chains follows, all from one sample in a study of T cell changes during pregnancy in multiple sclerosis. Generated by immunoSEQ multiplex PCR, the TCRdb table keeps only in-frame clones and is missing some. The data hold approximately 44,000 clones, with 90% observed a single time. The sample here was CD8+ T cells from peripheral blood mononuclear cells, taken in the third trimester of pregnancy. Receptor source: a female donor with multiple sclerosis, enrolled in a pregnancy study. Both conserved end residues are part of each CDR3. D genes are given only for firm matches. A clone size is listed for some rows: how often the clone was seen (once, few, many), or a class if it is expanded.

D gene	V gene	J gene	clone size	CDR3 DNA	CDR3 protein
TRBD1	TRBV28	TRBJ1-5	-	TGTGCCAGCAGAAAGGACAGGGTGATTAGCAATCAGCCCCAGCATTTT	CASRKDRVISNQPQHF
-	TRBV7-9	TRBJ2-7	-	TGTGCCAGCAGCCCCAGCGGATACGAGCAGTACTTC	CASSPSGYEQYF
-	TRBV27	TRBJ1-2	few	TGTGCCAGCAGTTTATCGATCGCAGCTAACTATGGCTACACCTTC	CASSLSIAANYGYTF
-	TRBV27	TRBJ2-4	-	TGTGCCAGCAGCCTTAGCGTTAAAAACATTCAGTACTTC	CASSLSVKNIQYF
TRBD2	TRBV2	TRBJ2-7	-	TGTGCCAGCAGTGAATTTATTAGCGGGGGGGGGCTCTACGAGCAGTACTTC	CASSEFISGGGLYEQYF
-	TRBV11-3	TRBJ1-5	-	TGTGCCAGCAGCTTAGATCTGTCGGGGGGGAGCAATCAGCCCCAGCATTTT	CASSLDLSGGSNQPQHF
TRBD2	TRBV5-6	TRBJ2-7	-	TGTGCCAGCAGCTTATCCCCGGGACTAGCGGAAGAACACTACGAGCAGTACTTC	CASSLSPGLAEEHYEQYF
-	TRBV10-3	TRBJ1-2	few	TGTGCCATCAAGGGGCCAAGGGCAGAGACCATCGGCTACACCTTC	CAIKGPRAETIGYTF
-	TRBV5-1	TRBJ2-3	-	TGCGCCAGCAGCTTGGCCCTAGCAGGGGTGACAGATACGCAGTATTTT	CASSLALAGVTDTQYF
-	TRBV28	TRBJ1-1	-	TGTGCCAGCAGTTTATGGGACAGCAATTATGAAGCTTTCTTT	CASSLWDSNYEAFF
-	TRBV28	TRBJ2-7	-	TGTGCCAGCAGCTCAACTCTTACCGACGAGCAGTACTTC	CASSSTLTDEQYF
-	TRBV19	TRBJ2-1	-	TGTGCCAGTAGTAACAAGAGGGTTGGCTATGAGCAGTTCTTC	CASSNKRVGYEQFF
TRBD1	TRBV7-9	TRBJ2-7	once	TGTGCCAGCAGCTTGGTTTTACAGGGGCCCCTGTCCTACGAGCAGTACTTC	CASSLVLQGPLSYEQYF
-	TRBV5-1	TRBJ2-2	once	TGCGCCAGCAGCTTGGGAGGGAACACCGGGGAGCTGTTTTTT	CASSLGGNTGELFF
-	TRBV6-6	TRBJ2-5	once	TGTGCCAGCAGTTACTCGGTCGGGAGCGGTGAGACCCAGTACTTC	CASSYSVGSGETQYF